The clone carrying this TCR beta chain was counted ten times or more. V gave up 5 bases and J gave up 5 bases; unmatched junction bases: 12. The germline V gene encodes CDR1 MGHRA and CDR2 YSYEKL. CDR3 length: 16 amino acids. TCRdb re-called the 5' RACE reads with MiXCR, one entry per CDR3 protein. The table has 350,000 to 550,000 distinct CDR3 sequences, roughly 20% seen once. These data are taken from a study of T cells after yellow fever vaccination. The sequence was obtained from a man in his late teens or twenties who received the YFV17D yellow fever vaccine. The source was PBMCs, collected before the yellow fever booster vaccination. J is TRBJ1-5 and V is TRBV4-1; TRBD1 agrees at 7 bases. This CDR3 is CASSLRQGRGYQPQHF. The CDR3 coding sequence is TGCGCCAGCAGCTTACGACAGGGCAGGGGGTATCAGCCCCAGCATTTT.